A single sample gave rise to the 31 T cell receptor beta chains below, sequenced in a study of blood T cell repertoires in COVID-19 (dated by TCRdb to about 2020). The library was made by the immunoSEQ multiplex PCR assay. TCRdb took over this immuneACCESS table, retaining in-frame rearrangements with V and J assigned. Such tables are incomplete; in checked studies, under half of the missing clones stem from an unresolved V gene, and the remainder is unexplained. Counted in this sample were about 86,000 clones; roughly 82% of them appeared once. Jointly, the top ten make up roughly 1.2% of the sample. Sequences were obtained from peripheral blood. All receptors come from a woman aged 80 or over with acute or convalescent COVID-19.

This chain links TRBV4-2 with TRBJ2-3; 11 nucleotides align to TRBD2. V shed 4 bases and J 4 bases; nucleotides not matched to a gene: 13. Germline V gives CDR1 LGHNA, CDR2 YNFKEQ. CDR3 length: 18 amino acids. CDR3 protein: CASSRQGDTSGSADTQYF. The CDR3 bases are TGTGCCAGCAGCCGACAAGGTGACACTAGCGGGAGTGCAGATACGCAGTATTTT.

This chain uses TRBV6-4 with TRBJ2-3; 13 nucleotides align to TRBD2. CDR1 MRHNA and CDR2 SNTAGT come from the germline V gene. This CDR3 contains 14 residues. Germline trimming cut 7 bases from V and 8 bases from J; bases unmatched to any gene: 6. CDR3 nucleotide sequence: TGTGCCAGCACCAGGACTAGCGGGAGTACTACGCAGTATTTT. As protein: CASTRTSGSTTQYF.

The chain combines TRBV18 with TRBJ2-2; a possible D gene is TRBD2 (6 bases). Trimming removed 0 bases at V and 6 bases at J, with 14 bases between. Germline assignment: CDR1 KGHSH and CDR2 LQKENI. This CDR3 has 16 residues. The CDR3: CASSPPGLITAGELFF. As DNA, the CDR3 is TGTGCCAGCTCACCACCGGGACTGATAACAGCCGGGGAGCTGTTTTTT. The whole variable domain, filled in from reference TRBV18 and TRBJ2-2, reads NAGVMQNPRHLVRRRGQEARLRCSPMKGHSHVYWYRQLPEEGLKFMVYLQKENIIDESGMPKERFSAEFPKEGPSILRIQQVVRGDSAAYFCASSPPGLITAGELFFGEGSRLTVL.

This clone was detected once. J is TRBJ2-1 and V is TRBV3-1 (or the pseudogene TRBV3-2), with 9 bases aligning to TRBD1. The V and J ends lost 5 bases and 6 bases, in that order; junction bases with no gene match: 8. Germline CDR1 and CDR2: LGHDT and YNNKEL (reference sequence). The CDR3 has 15 residues. CDR3 bases: TGTGCCAGCAGCGCCGGGACAGGGTGGTCCAATGAGCAGTTCTTC. This encodes CASSAGTGWSNEQFF.

This rearrangement joins TRBV10-1 to TRBJ1-2, with D possibly being TRBD1 (6 bases). The CDR3 length is 14 residues. Germline CDR1 is WNHNN and CDR2 is SYGVQD (reference sequence). Trimming stripped 2 bases from V and 3 bases from J, with 10 bases between. The CDR3 DNA reads TGCGCCAGCAGTGAGAACAGGGAAGACTATGGCTACACCTTC. It specifies CASSENREDYGYTF.

V is TRBV27 and J is TRBJ2-3, with 8 positions matching TRBD1. In germline, CDR1 is MNHEY, CDR2 SMNVEV (reference sequence). The V gene end was trimmed by 6 bases and the J gene end by 5 bases; junction bases not matched to a gene: 4. CDR3 length: 13 amino acids. DNA of the CDR3: TGTGCCAGCAGCCAGACAGGGGTAGATACGCAGTATTTT. Protein sequence: CASSQTGVDTQYF.

The chain uses TRBV3-1 (or the pseudogene TRBV3-2) and TRBJ2-1; D remains ambiguous. Germline V gene sequence: CDR1 LGHDT, CDR2 YNNKEL (reference sequence). V lost 4 bases, J lost 3 bases, and 4 bases lay in between. The CDR3 is made up of 12 amino acids. The CDR3 loop is CASSLSYNEQFF. CDR3 sequence (DNA): TGTGCCAGCAGCCTTAGCTACAATGAGCAGTTCTTC.

The chain couples TRBV5-1 to TRBJ1-6, with TRBD1 identical over 9 bases. V shed 0 bases, J shed 6 bases, and the junction held 4 bases outside the gene matches. This CDR3 spans 16 amino acids. Germline values: CDR1 SGHRS, CDR2 YFSETQ. CDR3 loop: CASSLGTGATNSPLHF. The CDR3 nucleotides read TGCGCCAGCAGCTTGGGGACAGGGGCCACTAATTCACCCCTCCACTTT. The full variable domain, completed using reference TRBV5-1 and TRBJ1-6, is KAGVTQTPRYLIKTRGQQVTLSCSPISGHRSVSWYQQTPGQGLQFLFEYFSETQRNKGNFPGRFSGRQFSNSRSEMNVSTLELGDSALYLCASSLGTGATNSPLHFGNGTRLTVT.

This chain joins TRBV24-1 and TRBJ2-3; no definite D call. Deletions cut 2 bases from V and 2 bases from J, with 10 bases between. The CDR3 has 15 residues. Germline V lookup: CDR1 KGHDR, CDR2 SFDVKD. The CDR3 is CATSDSPGHTDTQYF. The DNA for the CDR3 is TGTGCCACCAGTGATTCTCCAGGTCACACAGATACGCAGTATTTT.

The chain links TRBV2 to TRBJ1-1; unclear D gene. Germline assignment: CDR1 SNHLY and CDR2 FYNNEI. Trimming took off 7 bases at V and 5 bases at J, with 14 bases between the two ends. There are 13 residues in the CDR3. This CDR3 reads CASTSAVGTEAFF. CDR3 in DNA: TGTGCCAGCACCTCGGCGGTTGGGACTGAAGCTTTCTTT. Supplemented by reference TRBV2 and TRBJ1-1, the full variable domain reads EPEVTQTPSHQVTQMGQEVILRCVPISNHLYFYWYRQILGQKVEFLVSFYNNEISEKSEIFDDQFSVERPDGSNFTLKIRSTKLEDSAMYFCASTSAVGTEAFFGQGTRLTVV.

The rearrangement links TRBV6-6 to TRBJ1-2, with unresolved D. The CDR3 covers 15 residues. The germline V gene encodes CDR1 MNHNY and CDR2 SVGAGI (reference sequence). V was clipped by 7 bases and J by 2 bases, with 17 bases between them. CDR3 amino acids: CASISLGPQNYGYTF. The DNA of the CDR3 is TGTGCCAGCATTTCTTTGGGCCCTCAAAACTATGGCTACACCTTC.

This clone was recorded once. The gene calls are TRBV19 and TRBJ2-2, with TRBD2 matching over 11 bases. The V gene end was trimmed by 6 bases and the J gene end by 0 bases; junction bases not matched to a gene: 21. The length of the CDR3 is 22 residues. Germline assignment: CDR1 LNHDA and CDR2 SQIVND (reference sequence). The chain's CDR3 is CASSLWTSGPRPGTANTGELFF. DNA of the CDR3: TGTGCCAGTAGCCTTTGGACTAGCGGGCCCCGCCCTGGAACCGCGAACACCGGGGAGCTGTTTTTT.

The rearrangement links TRBV7-8 to TRBJ1-3, with D perhaps TRBD1 (5 bases). The CDR3 is made up of 17 amino acids. Trimming shortened V by 1 base and J by 0 bases, and 13 bases separated the two germline ends. Germline CDR1 SGHVS, CDR2 FQNEAQ. CDR3 DNA sequence: TGTGCCAGCAGCTTAGTTGCGGGAAGGGGCTCTGGAAACACCATATATTTT. Its translation is CASSLVAGRGSGNTIYF.

The rearrangement links TRBV27 to TRBJ2-7; 8 bases are shared with TRBD1. Germline lookup yields CDR1 MNHEY and CDR2 SMNVEV (reference sequence). CDR3 length: 13 residues. Trimming cost V 5 bases and J 3 bases; bases outside gene matches: 3. The CDR3: CASSLDRGYEQYF. CDR3 nucleotides: TGTGCCAGCAGTCTCGACAGGGGCTACGAGCAGTACTTC.

This chain links TRBV5-6 with TRBJ2-3; possible D gene TRBD2, 6 bases. The ends were cut back, 2 bases at V and 2 bases at J, with 15 bases in the middle. The germline V gene has CDR1 SGHDT and CDR2 YYEEEE. There are 16 residues in the CDR3. The CDR3 loop is CASSFGPAGNTDTQYF. In DNA form, the CDR3 reads TGTGCCAGCAGCTTCGGTCCCGCGGGGAACACAGATACGCAGTATTTT.

The rearrangement links TRBV24-1 to TRBJ2-1; 8 bases match TRBD2. V shed 1 base, J shed 9 bases, and the junction held 1 base outside the gene matches. Germline V CDR1 and CDR2: KGHDR, SFDVKD. The CDR3 length is 13 residues. CDR3 coding DNA: TGTGCCACCAGTGATTTTAGCGGGATTGAGCAGTTCTTC. Translation gives CATSDFSGIEQFF.

The chain couples TRBV19 to TRBJ2-1; 15 nucleotides agree with TRBD2. The CDR3 is made up of 22 amino acids. Germline assignment: CDR1 LNHDA and CDR2 SQIVND (reference sequence). Trimming cost V 3 bases and J 0 bases; bases outside gene matches: 15. CDR3 sequence: CASSILIPGLAGGPSSYNEQFF. The CDR3 DNA reads as TGTGCCAGTAGTATCCTAATACCCGGACTAGCGGGAGGGCCGAGCTCCTACAATGAGCAGTTCTTC.

The V gene is TRBV5-4, the J gene TRBJ2-3; TRBD1 matches 9 bases. The CDR3 covers 15 residues. Trimming took 4 bases from V and 4 from J; bases not matched to a gene: 7. Germline V gene lookup returns CDR1 SGHNT and CDR2 YYREEE (reference sequence). CDR3 DNA sequence: TGTGCCAGCAGCACAAACAGGGGGCGCGCAGATACGCAGTATTTT. Translating it yields CASSTNRGRADTQYF.

This chain uses TRBV5-4 with TRBJ2-1, with 10 bases matching TRBD2. The germline gives CDR1 SGHNT, CDR2 YYREEE (reference sequence). This CDR3 spans 16 amino acids. With V trimmed by 4 bases and J by 7 bases, 11 bases remained unmatched. CDR3 region: CASSPRAGGPGNEQFF. The DNA of the CDR3 is TGTGCCAGCAGCCCCCGAGCGGGGGGGCCGGGGAATGAGCAGTTCTTC.

The chain combines TRBV3-1 (or the pseudogene TRBV3-2) with TRBJ1-1, with 12 positions matching TRBD1. The germline CDR1 and CDR2 sequences are LGHDT and YNNKEL (reference sequence). CDR3 size: 13 residues. V shed 1 base and J 9 bases; nucleotides not matched to a gene: 0. The CDR3 nucleotides read TGTGCCAGCAGCCAAGGGGACAGGGGGCAAGCTTTCTTT. Amino acids: CASSQGDRGQAFF.

This chain uses TRBV12-3 or TRBV12-4 with TRBJ1-2; D not certain. The V gene lost 3 bases and the J gene lost 8 bases, with 10 bases spanning the gap. This CDR3 is 12 amino acids long. As DNA, the CDR3 is TGTGCCAGCAGTTTGGGAGGGCCCGGCTACACCTTC. It codes for CASSLGGPGYTF.

The chain couples TRBV5-1 to TRBJ2-5; TRBD2 matches at 7 bases. The germline V gene encodes CDR1 SGHRS and CDR2 YFSETQ. The junction had 11 bases not matched to a gene; V was cut back by 4 bases and J by 5 bases. This CDR3 region has 15 residues. CDR3 in DNA: TGCGCCAGCAGCGTTAATAGCGGGTTGGGTGAGACCCAGTACTTC. It translates to CASSVNSGLGETQYF.

The CDR3 protein is CATSGTTIGQFF. The CDR3 region has the DNA TGTGCCACCTCCGGGACAACCATAGGGCAGTTCTTC. The rearrangement uses TRBV2 and TRBJ2-1; maybe TRBD1 (6 bases). Trimming removed 10 bases at V and 12 bases at J, with 19 bases between. Germline V gene lookup returns CDR1 SNHLY and CDR2 FYNNEI. The CDR3 contains 12 residues.

The J gene is TRBJ1-5, the V gene TRBV2, with a weak D call TRBD1 (5 bases). The germline CDR1 and CDR2 sequences are SNHLY and FYNNEI. Deletions cut 1 base from V and 9 bases from J, with 10 bases between. CDR3 length equals 13 residues. The CDR3 spells CASSEGGWLPQHF. The CDR3 coding sequence is TGTGCCAGCAGTGAAGGGGGCTGGCTGCCCCAGCATTTT.

The chain employs TRBV5-4 and TRBJ2-1, with 7 bases aligning to TRBD1. The CDR3 is 14 residues long. Losses at the gene ends were 4 bases for V and 6 bases for J; bases not matched to a gene: 7. From germline, CDR1 is SGHNT and CDR2 YYREEE (reference sequence). CDR3 amino acids: CASSTQGVVNEQFF. CDR3 nucleotide sequence: TGTGCCAGCAGCACCCAGGGGGTGGTCAATGAGCAGTTCTTC.

The genes are TRBV2 and TRBJ2-5; TRBD2 is a possible D gene (6 bases). CDR3 length: 13 amino acids. The V gene lost 8 bases and the J gene lost 7 bases, with 17 bases spanning the gap. CDR1 and CDR2 (germline): SNHLY, FYNNEI. In nucleotides, the CDR3 is TGTGCCAGCCTGGGACTTCCAGGGTTGACCCAGTACTTC. The encoded protein is CASLGLPGLTQYF. Based on the CDR3 plus reference TRBV2 and TRBJ2-5, the full variable domain is EPEVTQTPSHQVTQMGQEVILRCVPISNHLYFYWYRQILGQKVEFLVSFYNNEISEKSEIFDDQFSVERPDGSNFTLKIRSTKLEDSAMYFCASLGLPGLTQYFGPGTRLLVL.

This clone was seen once. The chain joins TRBV6-5 to TRBJ1-5; 11 bases fit TRBD1. V lost 4 bases to trimming and J lost 5 bases; unmatched junction nucleotides: 4. Germline V gives CDR1 MNHEY, CDR2 SVGAGI. This CDR3 is built from 15 residues. CDR3 nucleotides: TGTGCCAGCAGTTGGACAGGGGGCTTGGATCAGCCCCAGCATTTT. Protein: CASSWTGGLDQPQHF.

The V call is TRBV3-1 (or the pseudogene TRBV3-2), the J call TRBJ1-2; D perhaps matches TRBD1 (5 bases). CDR3 length: 13 amino acids. Per germline, CDR1 LGHDT and CDR2 YNNKEL (reference sequence). Trimming took off 1 base at V and 8 bases at J, with 11 bases between the two ends. The CDR3 coding sequence is TGTGCCAGCAGCCAAGTGGGGGGTGACGGCTACACCTTC. Encoded protein: CASSQVGGDGYTF.

The chain employs TRBV5-1 and TRBJ2-5; TRBD1 is a possible D gene (5 bases). Germline V gene sequence: CDR1 SGHRS, CDR2 YFSETQ. The V end lost 4 bases, the J end lost 2 bases, and 12 bases lay between the germline ends. The CDR3 is 14 residues long. The CDR3, as DNA: TGCGCCAGCAGCACCCAGGGATTTCAAGAGACCCAGTACTTC. As protein: CASSTQGFQETQYF.

The chain combines TRBV7-2 with TRBJ2-1, with D tentatively TRBD2 (6 bases). V gave up 3 bases and J gave up 4 bases, with 10 bases separating them. The CDR3 has 14 amino acids. From germline, CDR1 is SGHTA and CDR2 FQGNSA. The CDR3, as DNA: TGTGCCAGCAGCTTGTGGGACTTATACAATGAGCAGTTCTTC. Its protein product is CASSLWDLYNEQFF.

Only one count was recorded for this clone. CDR3 sequence: CASSEGVPYEQYF. The CDR3, as DNA: TGTGCCAGCTCAGAGGGGGTCCCCTACGAGCAGTACTTC. V and J are TRBV7-2 and TRBJ2-7, with a weak D call TRBD1 (6 bases). CDR3 length: 13 residues. Germline V gene data show CDR1 as SGHTA and CDR2 as FQGNSA. The germline V and J ends were trimmed by 8 bases and 2 bases, with 13 bases remaining between them.